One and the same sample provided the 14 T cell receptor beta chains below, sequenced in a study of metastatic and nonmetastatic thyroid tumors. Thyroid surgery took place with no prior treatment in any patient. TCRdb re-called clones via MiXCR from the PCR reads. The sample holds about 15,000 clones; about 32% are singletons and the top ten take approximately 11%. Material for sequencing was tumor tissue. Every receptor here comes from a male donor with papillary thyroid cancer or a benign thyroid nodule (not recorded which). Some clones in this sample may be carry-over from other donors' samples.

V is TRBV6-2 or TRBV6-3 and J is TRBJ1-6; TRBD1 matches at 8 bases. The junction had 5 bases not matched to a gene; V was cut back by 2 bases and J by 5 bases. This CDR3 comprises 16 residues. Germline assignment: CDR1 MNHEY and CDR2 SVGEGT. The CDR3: CASSYTDRENNSPLHF. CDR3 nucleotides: TGTGCCAGCAGTTACACGGACAGGGAGAATAATTCACCCCTCCACTTT.

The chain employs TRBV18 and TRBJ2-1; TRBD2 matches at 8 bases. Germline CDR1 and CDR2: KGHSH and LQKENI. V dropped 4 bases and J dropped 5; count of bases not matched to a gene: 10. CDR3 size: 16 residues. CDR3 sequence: CASSRDSGKLHNEQFF. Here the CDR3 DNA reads TGTGCCAGCTCACGGGATAGCGGGAAATTGCACAATGAGCAGTTCTTC.

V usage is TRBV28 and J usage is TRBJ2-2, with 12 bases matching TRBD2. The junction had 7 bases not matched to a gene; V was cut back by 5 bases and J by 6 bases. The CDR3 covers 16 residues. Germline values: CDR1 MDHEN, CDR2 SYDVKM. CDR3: CASSLRRLAGAGELFF. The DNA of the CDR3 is TGTGCCAGCAGTCTTAGACGACTAGCGGGAGCCGGGGAGCTGTTTTTT.

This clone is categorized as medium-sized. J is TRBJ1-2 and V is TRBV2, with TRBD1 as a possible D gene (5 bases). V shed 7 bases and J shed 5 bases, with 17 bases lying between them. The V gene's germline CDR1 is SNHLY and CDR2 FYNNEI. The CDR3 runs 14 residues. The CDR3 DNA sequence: TGTGCCAGCAAACCTCGGGGGAAAGGGTATGGCTACACCTTC. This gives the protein CASKPRGKGYGYTF.

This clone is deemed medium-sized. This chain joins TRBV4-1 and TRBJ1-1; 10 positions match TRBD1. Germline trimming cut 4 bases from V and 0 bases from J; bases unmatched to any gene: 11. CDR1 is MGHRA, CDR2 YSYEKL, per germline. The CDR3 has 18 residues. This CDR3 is CASSRPRQGAIMNTEAFF. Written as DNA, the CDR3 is TGCGCCAGCAGCCGCCCTAGACAGGGGGCGATCATGAACACTGAAGCTTTCTTT.

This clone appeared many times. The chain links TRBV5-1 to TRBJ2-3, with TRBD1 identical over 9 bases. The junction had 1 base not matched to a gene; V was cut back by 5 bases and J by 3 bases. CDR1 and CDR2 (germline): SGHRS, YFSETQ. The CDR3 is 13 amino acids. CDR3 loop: CASRGTGTDTQYF. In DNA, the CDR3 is TGCGCCAGCAGGGGGACAGGGACAGATACGCAGTATTTT. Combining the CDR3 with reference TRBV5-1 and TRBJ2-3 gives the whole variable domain KAGVTQTPRYLIKTRGQQVTLSCSPISGHRSVSWYQQTPGQGLQFLFEYFSETQRNKGNFPGRFSGRQFSNSRSEMNVSTLELGDSALYLCASRGTGTDTQYFGPGTRLTVL.

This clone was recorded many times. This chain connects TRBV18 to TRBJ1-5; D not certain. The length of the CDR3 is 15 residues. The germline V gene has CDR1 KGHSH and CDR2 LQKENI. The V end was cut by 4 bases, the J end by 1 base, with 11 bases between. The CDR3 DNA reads TGTGCCAGCTCACTTACTTCTGGGAGCAATCAGCCCCAGCATTTT. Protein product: CASSLTSGSNQPQHF.

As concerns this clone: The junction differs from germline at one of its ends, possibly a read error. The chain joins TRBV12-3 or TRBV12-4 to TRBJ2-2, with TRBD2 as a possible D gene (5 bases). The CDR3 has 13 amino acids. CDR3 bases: TGTGCCAGCAGTGGGTCACCAACCGGGGAGCTGATTTTT. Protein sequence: CASSGSPTGELIF.

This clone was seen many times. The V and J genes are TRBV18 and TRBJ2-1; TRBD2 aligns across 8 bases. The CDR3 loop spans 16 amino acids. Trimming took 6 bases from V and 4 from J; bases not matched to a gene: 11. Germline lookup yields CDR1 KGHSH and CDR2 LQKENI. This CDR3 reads CASSTSGGGSYNEQFF. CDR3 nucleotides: TGTGCCAGCTCCACTTCCGGGGGGGGCAGTTACAATGAGCAGTTCTTC.

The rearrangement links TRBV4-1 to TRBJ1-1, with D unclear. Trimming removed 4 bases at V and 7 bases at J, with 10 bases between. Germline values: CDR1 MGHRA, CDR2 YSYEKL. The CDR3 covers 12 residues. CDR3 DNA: TGCGCCAGCAGCCGTAGTTGGGGTGAAGCTTTCTTT. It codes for CASSRSWGEAFF.

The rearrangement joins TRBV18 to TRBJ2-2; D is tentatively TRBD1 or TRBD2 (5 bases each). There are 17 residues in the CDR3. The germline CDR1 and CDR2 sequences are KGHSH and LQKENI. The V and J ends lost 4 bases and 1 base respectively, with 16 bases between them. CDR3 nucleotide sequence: TGTGCCAGCTCACTACGGCGAGGGGCAGGGAACACCGGGGAGCTGTTTTTT. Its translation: CASSLRRGAGNTGELFF.

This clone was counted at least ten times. DNA for the CDR3: TGTGCCAGCAGCTTAGATGTAAGCGAGACCCAGTACTTC. Translation gives CASSLDVSETQYF. The V and J genes are TRBV11-3 and TRBJ2-5, with D unresolved. The CDR3 sequence is 13 residues long. Trimming stripped 0 bases from V and 5 bases from J, with 7 bases between. From germline, CDR1 is SGHNT and CDR2 YENEEA.

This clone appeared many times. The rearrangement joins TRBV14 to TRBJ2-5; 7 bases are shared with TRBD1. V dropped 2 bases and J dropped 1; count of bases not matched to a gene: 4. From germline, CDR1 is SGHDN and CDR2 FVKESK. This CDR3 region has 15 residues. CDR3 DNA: TGTGCCAGCAGCCAAACTAGGACAGGCCAAGAGACCCAGTACTTC. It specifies CASSQTRTGQETQYF.

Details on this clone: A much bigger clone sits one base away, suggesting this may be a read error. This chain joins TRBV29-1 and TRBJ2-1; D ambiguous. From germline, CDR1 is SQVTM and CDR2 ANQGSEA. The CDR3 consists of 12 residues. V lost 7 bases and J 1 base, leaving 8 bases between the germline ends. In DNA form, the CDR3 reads TGCAGCGAGTCCCCTTCCTACAATGAGCAGTTCTTC. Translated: CSESPSYNEQFF.